The entry below gives a single T cell receptor beta chain sequence along with its context. As originally analysed: In the immunoSEQ data, sequences were junction-only and lacked quality scores, so filtering differed. Only in-frame clones appear in the TCRdb table, and some are missing; sequencing was by immunoSEQ multiplex PCR. V, J and clone size are taken as reported in that table, and D and trimming were inferred from the DNA itself. The sample records hundreds of thousands of clones, roughly 95% being singletons. Terminally differentiated effector memory CD45RA+ cells were excluded from the naive CD8 cells, which were CD45RO-negative and positively selected for CCR7. This sample was taken from a study of shared clonotypes between healthy human individuals. From germline, CDR1 is MGHRA and CDR2 YSYEKL. Germline trimming cut 3 bases from V and 5 bases from J; bases unmatched to any gene: 5. The CDR3 length is 15 residues.

This clonotype was sampled from a woman aged 25 to 39 in good health. The gene calls are TRBV4-1 and TRBJ1-1; 11 bases line up with TRBD1. The sequenced sample consisted of naive CD8+ T cells sorted from blood. The CDR3 loop reads CASSQMGQGGTEAFF. CDR3 sequence (DNA): TGCGCCAGCAGCCAGATGGGACAGGGGGGAACTGAAGCTTTCTTT.